This T cell receptor beta chain is drawn from a study of blood T cells in healthy people across ages. Study-level findings and limits: More naive CD4+ cells and higher diversity were found in long-lived than in aged donors. With donor CMV status unknown, expanded clonotype changes were possibly confounded. A roughly linear age-dependent decrease characterized TCR beta diversity per million T cells.

Trimming removed 1 base from V and 2 bases from J, with 12 bases in between. The germline V gene encodes CDR1 DFQATT and CDR2 SNEGSKA (reference sequence). There are 14 residues in the CDR3. A J-beta primer mix and a sample-barcoded 5' primer were used in a second PCR of about 7 to 12 cycles. TCRdb reprocessed the 5' RACE reads with MiXCR, giving one entry per CDR3 protein. The profile covers 920,000 or so distinct CDR3 sequences, with around 45% appearing a single time and 18% taken by the ten largest. As concerns this clonotype: The target antigen is unknown.

Healthy Caucasians from Russia aged roughly 6 to 95 served as donors. What was sequenced was blood. The V gene is TRBV20-1, the J gene TRBJ2-7, with D possibly being TRBD1 (6 bases). The sequence was obtained from a woman in her sixties or seventies in good health. CDR3 DNA: TGCAGTGCTAGAGTACAGGGAGCCACCTACGAGCAGTACTTC. Its protein is CSARVQGATYEQYF.